Listed below are T cell receptor beta chains from one sample, sequenced in a study of OX40 agonist ivuxolimab in advanced cancers. The method was immunoSEQ multiplex PCR; TCRdb's version includes in-frame clones alone and lacks a portion of them. The sample records around 40,000 clones, over 80% being singletons. This specimen was CD4+ or CD8+ T cells sorted from blood, taken in a trial of the OX40 agonist ivuxolimab. The source of these receptors is an adult with an advanced solid tumor such as melanoma, head and neck, liver or kidney cancer. CDR3s leave out the opening cysteine and the closing phenylalanine or tryptophan. Each record gives: CDR3 protein, clone size, CDR3 length, V gene. Clone sizes are given selectively: once, few, many, or a class where the clone is expanded.

cdr3_aa: ASSPMPLRIMAGEVADTQY; clone_size: few; cdr3_length: 19; v_call: TRBV18
cdr3_aa: ASSLAGTQNSPLH; clone_size: NA; cdr3_length: 13; v_call: TRBV5-1
cdr3_aa: ASSLGTSGRSGNEQY; clone_size: few; cdr3_length: 15; v_call: TRBV5-1
cdr3_aa: ASSFRTGVFGELF; clone_size: NA; cdr3_length: 13; v_call: TRBV6-1
cdr3_aa: ASSSHGAEQF; clone_size: NA; cdr3_length: 10; v_call: TRBV11-3
cdr3_aa: ASSSHVMASGKQYNEQF; clone_size: NA; cdr3_length: 17; v_call: TRBV7-2
cdr3_aa: ASSSAGPTEAF; clone_size: NA; cdr3_length: 11; v_call: TRBV5-1
cdr3_aa: ASSPPVAGRAYGYT; clone_size: NA; cdr3_length: 14; v_call: TRBV7-9
cdr3_aa: ASSGRQLYGYT; clone_size: NA; cdr3_length: 11; v_call: TRBV2
cdr3_aa: ASSPTRGMGELF; clone_size: NA; cdr3_length: 12; v_call: TRBV28
cdr3_aa: ASSSSGSWPYEQY; clone_size: NA; cdr3_length: 13; v_call: TRBV11-3
cdr3_aa: ASSPGTGQRGYT; clone_size: NA; cdr3_length: 12; v_call: TRBV6-6
cdr3_aa: ASSRRSGGDASQH; clone_size: NA; cdr3_length: 13; v_call: TRBV4-2
cdr3_aa: ASSPRTGPDEKLF; clone_size: NA; cdr3_length: 13; v_call: TRBV18
cdr3_aa: SVGRLDSYEQY; clone_size: NA; cdr3_length: 11; v_call: TRBV29-1
cdr3_aa: ASSFPDREVYGYT; clone_size: NA; cdr3_length: 13; v_call: TRBV28
cdr3_aa: ASRTIRGYEQY; clone_size: NA; cdr3_length: 11; v_call: TRBV6-5
cdr3_aa: ASSSPSGQLRNSPLH; clone_size: NA; cdr3_length: 15; v_call: TRBV28
cdr3_aa: ASSGDLTGDTEAF; clone_size: NA; cdr3_length: 13; v_call: TRBV2
cdr3_aa: ASSYSAVGDQPQH; clone_size: NA; cdr3_length: 13; v_call: TRBV6-6
cdr3_aa: ASSPRLAGPYEQY; clone_size: NA; cdr3_length: 13; v_call: TRBV11-2
cdr3_aa: ASRTIRGPHNEQF; clone_size: NA; cdr3_length: 13; v_call: TRBV11-2
cdr3_aa: ASSSGTYTEAF; clone_size: few; cdr3_length: 11; v_call: TRBV5-1
cdr3_aa: SVEVGRDTEAF; clone_size: NA; cdr3_length: 11; v_call: TRBV29-1
cdr3_aa: ASSQVSGTYNEQF; clone_size: NA; cdr3_length: 13; v_call: TRBV14
cdr3_aa: AISESTSTDTQY; clone_size: NA; cdr3_length: 12; v_call: TRBV10-3
cdr3_aa: ASSLGEFGGYT; clone_size: NA; cdr3_length: 11; v_call: TRBV5-1
cdr3_aa: ASNAGVLDTQY; clone_size: NA; cdr3_length: 11; v_call: TRBV6-1
cdr3_aa: ASTRRSGANVLT; clone_size: NA; cdr3_length: 12; v_call: TRBV4-3
cdr3_aa: ATSRDELAKNIQY; clone_size: NA; cdr3_length: 13; v_call: TRBV15
cdr3_aa: ASSVAGGGGEKLF; clone_size: NA; cdr3_length: 13; v_call: TRBV9
cdr3_aa: ASSLNTLRSGEQY; clone_size: NA; cdr3_length: 13; v_call: TRBV5-6
cdr3_aa: ASTPPGHMGVNTEAF; clone_size: NA; cdr3_length: 15; v_call: TRBV6-4
cdr3_aa: ASSPPRYNQPQH; clone_size: NA; cdr3_length: 12; v_call: TRBV6-6
cdr3_aa: ASSPRTSGRSRGIGELF; clone_size: NA; cdr3_length: 17; v_call: TRBV7-8
cdr3_aa: ASSGYRGEDYGYT; clone_size: NA; cdr3_length: 13; v_call: TRBV5-1
cdr3_aa: ASSEAQRTPVGEQY; clone_size: NA; cdr3_length: 14; v_call: TRBV6-1
cdr3_aa: ASSLQGSGRETQY; clone_size: few; cdr3_length: 13; v_call: TRBV28
cdr3_aa: ATSVGGESGRA; clone_size: few; cdr3_length: 11; v_call: TRBV15
cdr3_aa: ASSLESGSSYNEQF; clone_size: NA; cdr3_length: 14; v_call: TRBV5-4